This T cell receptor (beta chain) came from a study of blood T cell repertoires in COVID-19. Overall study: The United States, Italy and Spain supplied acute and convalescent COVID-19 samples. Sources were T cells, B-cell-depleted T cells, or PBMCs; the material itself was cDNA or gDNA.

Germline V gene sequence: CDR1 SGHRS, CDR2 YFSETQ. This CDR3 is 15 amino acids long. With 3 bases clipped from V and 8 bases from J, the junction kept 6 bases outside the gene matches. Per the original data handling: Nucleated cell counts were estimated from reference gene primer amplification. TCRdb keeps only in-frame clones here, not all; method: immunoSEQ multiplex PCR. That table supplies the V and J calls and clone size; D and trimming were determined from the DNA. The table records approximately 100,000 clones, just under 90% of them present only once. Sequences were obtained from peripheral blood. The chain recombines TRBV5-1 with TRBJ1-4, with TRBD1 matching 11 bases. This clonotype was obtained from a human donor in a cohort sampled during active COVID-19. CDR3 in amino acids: CASSSTGQGAEKLFF. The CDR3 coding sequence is TGCGCCAGCAGCTCAACCGGACAGGGGGCAGAAAAACTGTTTTTT.